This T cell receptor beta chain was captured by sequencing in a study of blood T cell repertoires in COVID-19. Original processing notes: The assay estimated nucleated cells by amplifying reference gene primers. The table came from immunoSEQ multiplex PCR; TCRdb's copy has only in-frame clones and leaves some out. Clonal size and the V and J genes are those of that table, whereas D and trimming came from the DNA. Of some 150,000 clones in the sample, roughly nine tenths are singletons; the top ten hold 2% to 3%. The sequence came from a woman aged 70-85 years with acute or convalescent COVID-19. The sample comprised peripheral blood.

The CDR3 coding sequence is TGCGCCAGCAGCTCTAGCGGGGGGTCCCCCTCCTACAATGAGCAGTTCTTC. Translation: CASSSSGGSPSYNEQFF. V is TRBV5-1 and J is TRBJ2-1; TRBD2 matches at 11 bases. The J segment lost 0 bases and the V segment lost 3 bases, leaving 5 bases of the junction unmatched. Per germline, CDR1 SGHRS and CDR2 YFSETQ. This CDR3 is 17 amino acids long.